This T cell receptor (beta chain) was found in a study of blood T cell repertoires in COVID-19. Study-level background: The study drew acute and convalescent COVID-19 samples from the United States, Italy and Spain.

Using immunoSEQ multiplex PCR, the repertoire was profiled, and TCRdb retains in-frame clones only, with some absent. There are hundreds of thousands of clones in the sample; approximately 91% occur only once, and just under 1% lies in the top ten. The age range of participants was about 18 to 90 years, with residence in around 22 US areas. Clinical histories supplied by participants themselves formed the basis of cohort assignment. Cohort 3 donors counted as recovered after two negative PCRs, clearance, or resolved symptoms. Germline V lookup: CDR1 KGHSH, CDR2 LQKENI. CDR3 length equals 16 residues. Trimming cost V 3 bases and J 1 base, with 15 bases left between them.

The sample consisted of PBMCs or T cells enriched from blood (not recorded which). V is TRBV18 and J is TRBJ2-5; tentative D call: TRBD1 (8 bases). This sequence originates from a woman under 40 who had recovered from COVID-19. CDR3 amino acids: CASSPGRGTGQETQYF. For the CDR3, the DNA is TGTGCCAGCTCACCGGGGAGGGGGACAGGCCAAGAGACCCAGTACTTC.